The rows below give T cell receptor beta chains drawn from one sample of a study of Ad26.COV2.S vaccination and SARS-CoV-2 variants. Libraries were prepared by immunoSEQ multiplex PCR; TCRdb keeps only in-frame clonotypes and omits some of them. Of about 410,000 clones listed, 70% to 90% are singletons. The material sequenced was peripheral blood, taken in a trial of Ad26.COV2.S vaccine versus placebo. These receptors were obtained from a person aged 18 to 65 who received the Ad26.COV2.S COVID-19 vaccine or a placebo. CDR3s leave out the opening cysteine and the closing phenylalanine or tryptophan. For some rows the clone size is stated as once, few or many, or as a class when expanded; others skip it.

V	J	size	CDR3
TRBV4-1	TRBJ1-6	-	ASSPAQGDNSPLH
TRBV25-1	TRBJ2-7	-	ASSTSGDWGYEQY
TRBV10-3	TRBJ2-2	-	AISESFPGTGNHEAGELF
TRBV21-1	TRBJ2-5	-	ASRGTATLALETQY
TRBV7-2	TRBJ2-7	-	ASSPGLAGNHEQY
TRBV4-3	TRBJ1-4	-	ASSQDESKLF
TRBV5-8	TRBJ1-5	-	ASSLPDGTGGEQPQH
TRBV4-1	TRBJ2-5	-	ASSQGLAGRGTQY
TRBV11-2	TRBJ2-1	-	ASSQPGLGHNEQF
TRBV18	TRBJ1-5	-	ASSPPGQGGNQPQH
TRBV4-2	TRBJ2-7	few	ASSQERAGATYEQY
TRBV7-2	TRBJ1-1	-	ASSYAGTANTEAF
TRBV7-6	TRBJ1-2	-	ASSPDEGTGYT
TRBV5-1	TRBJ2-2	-	ASSFTVNTGELF
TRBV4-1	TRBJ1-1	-	ASSHPGRGTEAF
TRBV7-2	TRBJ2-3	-	ASSPGPYISTDTQY
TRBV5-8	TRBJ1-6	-	ASSFRGRGNSPLH
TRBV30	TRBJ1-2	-	AWSSVRTDYGYT
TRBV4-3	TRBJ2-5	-	ASSQDYRGQTQY
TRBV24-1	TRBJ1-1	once	ATSGSWGTEAF
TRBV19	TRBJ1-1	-	ASARTGQPHPDVSNTEAF